The 20 T cell receptor beta chains listed next were all sequenced from one sample in a study of blood T cells in healthy people across ages. A second PCR, run for roughly 6 to 11 cycles, used a sample-barcoded 5' primer plus a J-beta primer mix. TCRdb analysed the 5' RACE reads with MiXCR anew, one entry per CDR3 protein. The repertoire holds 800,000 to 1,000,000 distinct CDR3 sequences, with about 44% as singletons. Material for sequencing was blood. These receptors came from a young man in good health.

The J gene is TRBJ2-1, the V gene TRBV7-2, with 12 bases that match TRBD2. The CDR3 has 14 residues. With 11 bases clipped from V and 3 bases from J, the junction kept 5 bases outside the gene matches. Per germline, CDR1 SGHTA and CDR2 FQGNSA. CDR3: CAGSTSGGYNEQFF. The CDR3 DNA reads TGTGCCGGTTCGACTAGCGGGGGCTACAATGAGCAGTTCTTC.

In this sample, this clonotype turned up a few times. The gene calls are TRBV6-4 and TRBJ1-2; D perhaps matches TRBD1 (5 bases). The CDR3 totals 13 residues. Germline CDR1 is MRHNA and CDR2 is SNTAGT. V was shortened by 4 bases and J by 4 bases, with 10 bases between the two germline ends. The DNA of the CDR3 is TGTGCCAGCAGTGCCAGGGTCGGCTATGGCTACACCTTC. This gives the protein CASSARVGYGYTF.

The chain has TRBV2 and TRBJ1-1, with a weak D call TRBD1 (5 bases). This CDR3 spans 13 amino acids. Trimming cost V 5 bases and J 0 bases, with 7 bases left between them. CDR1 and CDR2 from the germline V gene are SNHLY and FYNNEI. In DNA form, the CDR3 reads TGTGCCAGCAGTTGGGGGATGAACACTGAAGCTTTCTTT. Its protein product is CASSWGMNTEAFF.

This chain connects TRBV10-3 to TRBJ1-5; tentative D call: TRBD1 (5 bases). Between the trimmed V and J ends, which lost 0 bases and 6 bases, there was a span of 9 bases. CDR3 length equals 14 residues. Looked up from germline, CDR1 is ENHRY and CDR2 is SYGVKD. CDR3 coding DNA: TGTGCCATCAGTGAGTCACCAGGGCCTCAGCCCCAGCATTTT. Translation: CAISESPGPQPQHF.

Worth noting for this clonotype: At one of its ends the junction is not consistent with the germline gene, which may arise from a read error. J is TRBJ2-4 and V is TRBV7-8, with no clear D. The germline gives CDR1 SGHVS, CDR2 FQNEAQ. The CDR3 runs 17 residues. The CDR3 here is CASSLEVKSGAENIQYF. CDR3 in DNA: TGTGCCAGCAGCTTAGAGGTCAAGTCCGGAGCCGAAAACATTCAGTACTTC.

About this clonotype: Possible read error: a much larger clone is one base away. The J gene is TRBJ2-7, the V gene TRBV20-1, with 10 nucleotides matching TRBD1. Germline V gene lookup returns CDR1 DFQATT and CDR2 SNEGSKA (reference sequence). There are 14 residues in the CDR3. J was trimmed by 3 bases and V by 3 bases; bases with no gene match: 5. The CDR3 loop is CSARPGTGDYEQYF. In nucleotides, the CDR3 is TGCAGTGCTAGGCCCGGGACAGGGGACTACGAGCAGTACTTC.

The rearrangement uses TRBV5-1 and TRBJ2-5, with D unclear. This CDR3 region has 15 residues. Germline assignment: CDR1 SGHRS and CDR2 YFSETQ. V was pared by 1 base and J by 1 base, with 11 bases between. CDR3 sequence (DNA): TGCGCCAGCAGCTTGACTGACATACTCCAAGAGACCCAGTACTTC. It is translated as CASSLTDILQETQYF.

This sequence joins TRBV20-1 and TRBJ1-1; D may be TRBD1 (5 bases). There are 14 residues in the CDR3. V lost 5 bases and J 5 bases, leaving 18 bases between the germline ends. CDR1 and CDR2 (germline): DFQATT, SNEGSKA (reference sequence). Here the CDR3 DNA reads TGCAGTGCTCGCCGAGCCGGGACCGCGACTGAAGCTTTCTTT. This codes for CSARRAGTATEAFF.

This clonotype was observed a handful of times. The V call is TRBV6-6, the J call TRBJ2-3; D may be TRBD2 (6 bases). V was shortened by 11 bases and J by 1 base, with 7 bases between the two germline ends. The CDR3 has 11 residues. CDR1 and CDR2 (germline): MNHNY, SVGAGI (reference sequence). In DNA form, the CDR3 reads TGTGCCGGAGGGGGCACAGATACGCAGTATTTT. Translation: CAGGGTDTQYF.

This clonotype showed up many times. The CDR3 DNA follows: TGTGCCAGCTCACCACGAACAGAGAAAGAGACCCAGTACTTC. Protein sequence: CASSPRTEKETQYF. The rearrangement links TRBV18 to TRBJ2-5; D is unresolved. This CDR3 has 14 residues. Between the trimmed V and J ends, which lost 1 base and 3 bases, there was a span of 9 bases. CDR1 and CDR2 (germline): KGHSH, LQKENI.

This clonotype was seen a few times. The CDR3 region is CASSYGDSETHEAFF. The CDR3, as DNA: TGTGCCAGCAGTTACGGAGACAGTGAGACCCATGAAGCTTTCTTT. The gene calls are TRBV6-2 or TRBV6-3 and TRBJ1-1; tentatively, D is TRBD1 (5 bases). V dropped 2 bases and J dropped 7 bases, with 17 bases sitting between them. The CDR3 length is 15 residues. The germline CDR1 and CDR2 sequences are MNHEY and SVGEGT.

The rearrangement joins TRBV30 to TRBJ1-1, with 7 nucleotides matching TRBD1. Germline CDR1 is GTSNPN and CDR2 is SVGIG (reference sequence). Trimming cost V 2 bases and J 11 bases; bases outside gene matches: 5. This CDR3 region has 11 residues. CDR3 DNA: TGTGCCTGGAGTCGGGGGACAGCTGCTTTCTTT. Protein sequence: CAWSRGTAAFF.

This sequence joins TRBV2 and TRBJ1-5; 8 bases line up with TRBD1. Germline-derived CDR1 and CDR2 are SNHLY and FYNNEI. CDR3 size: 15 residues. V dropped 2 bases and J dropped 5; count of bases not matched to a gene: 5. The CDR3 region is CASSESAGGYQPQHF. The CDR3 DNA follows: TGTGCCAGCAGTGAATCGGCAGGGGGCTATCAGCCCCAGCATTTT. The whole variable domain, filled in from reference TRBV2 and TRBJ1-5, reads EPEVTQTPSHQVTQMGQEVILRCVPISNHLYFYWYRQILGQKVEFLVSFYNNEISEKSEIFDDQFSVERPDGSNFTLKIRSTKLEDSAMYFCASSESAGGYQPQHFGDGTRLSIL.

This chain joins TRBV20-1 and TRBJ2-5, with D uncertain. CDR3 size: 13 residues. V was shortened by 3 bases and J by 4 bases, with 12 bases between the two germline ends. Looked up from germline, CDR1 is DFQATT and CDR2 is SNEGSKA (reference sequence). DNA for the CDR3: TGCAGTGCTAGCGGCAGGACGATAGAGACCCAGTACTTC. Translating gives CSASGRTIETQYF.

This clonotype was found a few times. The rearrangement joins TRBV12-3 or TRBV12-4 to TRBJ1-5; unclear D gene. V gave up 3 bases and J gave up 5 bases, with 8 bases separating them. The CDR3 is 13 residues long. CDR3 amino acids: CASSFRRDQPQHF. In nucleotides, the CDR3 is TGTGCCAGCAGTTTCCGGAGGGATCAGCCCCAGCATTTT.

V is TRBV7-2 and J is TRBJ2-7, with 10 bases identical to TRBD2. The J call may be mistaken, given a closer DNA end match to TRBJ2-5. Germline CDR1 is SGHTA and CDR2 is FQGNSA. This CDR3 is built from 15 residues. The CDR3 spells CASSSTGTSVETQYF. CDR3 DNA sequence: TGTGCCAGCAGCTCGACCGGGACTAGCGTAGAGACCCAGTACTTC.

The chain combines TRBV29-1 with TRBJ2-7; D gene ambiguous. V was shortened by 7 bases and J by 0 bases, with 13 bases between the two germline ends. CDR1 is SQVTM, CDR2 ANQGSEA, per germline. The CDR3 is 13 residues long. As DNA, the CDR3 is TGCAGCGGCGGATCAGGATTCTCCTACGAGCAGTACTTC. It is translated as CSGGSGFSYEQYF.

In this sample, this clonotype turned up a few times. The genes are TRBV5-6 and TRBJ1-2; TRBD1 is a possible D gene (6 bases). CDR1 SGHDT and CDR2 YYEEEE come from the germline V gene. The CDR3 has 14 amino acids. The ends were cut back, 4 bases at V and 6 bases at J, with 16 bases in the middle. The CDR3 here is CASSQGTGANGYTF. The CDR3 coding sequence is TGTGCCAGCAGCCAGGGGACTGGCGCTAATGGCTACACCTTC.

The J gene is TRBJ2-1, the V gene TRBV30; 15 nucleotides align to TRBD2. Germline V gene sequence: CDR1 GTSNPN, CDR2 SVGIG (reference sequence). V was pared by 0 bases and J by 12 bases, with 6 bases of the junction left unmatched. The CDR3 extends over 15 amino acids. The CDR3 bases are TGTGCCTGGAGTGTACGAGGGACTAGCGGGGGGAGGCAGTTCTTC. Amino acid sequence: CAWSVRGTSGGRQFF.

This chain links TRBV5-1 with TRBJ1-4, with a weak D call TRBD1 (6 bases). The CDR3 is 15 residues long. V was clipped by 4 bases and J by 0 bases, with 10 bases between them. Germline assignment: CDR1 SGHRS and CDR2 YFSETQ. The DNA of the CDR3 is TGCGCCAGCAGCGAACGACAGGCAACTAATGAAAAACTGTTTTTT. The encoded protein is CASSERQATNEKLFF.